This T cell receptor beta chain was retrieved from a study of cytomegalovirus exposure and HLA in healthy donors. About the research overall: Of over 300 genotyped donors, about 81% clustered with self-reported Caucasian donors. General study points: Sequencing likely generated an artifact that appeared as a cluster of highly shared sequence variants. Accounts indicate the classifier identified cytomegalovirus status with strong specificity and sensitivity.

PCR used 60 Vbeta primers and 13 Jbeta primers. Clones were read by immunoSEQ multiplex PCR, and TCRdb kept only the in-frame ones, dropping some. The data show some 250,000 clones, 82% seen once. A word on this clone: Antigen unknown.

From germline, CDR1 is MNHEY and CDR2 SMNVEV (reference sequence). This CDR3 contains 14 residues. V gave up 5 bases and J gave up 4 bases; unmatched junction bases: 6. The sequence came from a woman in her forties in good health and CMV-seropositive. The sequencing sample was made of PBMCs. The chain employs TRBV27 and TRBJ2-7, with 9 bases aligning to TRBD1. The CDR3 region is CASSRDRVWYEQYF. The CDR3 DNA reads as TGTGCCAGCAGTCGGGACAGGGTTTGGTACGAGCAGTACTTC.